This TCR beta chain is drawn from a study of cytomegalovirus exposure and HLA in healthy donors. Study-wide results and caveats: Published work reported that the classifier diagnosed cytomegalovirus status with high specificity and sensitivity. TRBV6-2, TRBV6-3 and some other V segments were excluded as indistinguishable.

Unrecorded for this donor was the CMV serostatus. PCR employed 60 Vbeta and 13 Jbeta primers. Per the authors' pipeline: Per a later analysis, the number of unique TCR beta chains was about 78 million, of which 9 million to 14 million were shared. Only in-frame clones appear in the TCRdb table, and some are missing; sequencing was by immunoSEQ multiplex PCR. V, J and clone size were drawn from that table, and D and trimming were deduced from the DNA. In the table there are approximately 160,000 clones, around 86% of which are singletons. V gave up 3 bases and J gave up 5 bases, with 7 bases separating them. This CDR3 contains 11 residues. CDR1 is DFQATT, CDR2 SNEGSKA, per germline (reference sequence). With regard to this clone: Its antigen is unidentified.

This receptor was taken from a human donor in good health. The genes are TRBV20-1 and TRBJ2-5; weak D call: TRBD1 (5 bases). Sequenced material: PBMCs. CDR3 sequence (DNA): TGCAGTGCTAGTAAGGGGGAGACCCAGTACTTC. This translates into CSASKGETQYF.